This TCR beta chain was documented in a study of CD8 T cells in ankylosing spondylitis. Study-level points and caveats: Disease-linked clones were reportedly significantly enriched in matched ankylosing spondylitis synovial fluid. A TCR beta motif of under 10 highly homologous variants seemed to mark ankylosing spondylitis blood.

As the method for making TCR beta libraries, quantitative 5'-RACE with molecular barcodes was used. TCRdb re-called the 5' RACE reads through MiXCR, storing one row per CDR3 protein. The sample shows approximately 300,000 distinct CDR3 sequences, 8% of them seen only once. For this clonotype: The target antigen is unknown.

Material: blood, either unsorted or a sorted T cell fraction (not recorded which). The origin of this receptor is a male donor with ankylosing spondylitis.

The CDR3 loop is CASSQAGTGGPEQYF. The DNA for the CDR3 is TGTGCCAGCAGCCAAGCTGGGACAGGGGGCCCCGAGCAGTACTTC. The V and J genes are TRBV3-1 and TRBJ2-7; 12 bases are a match to TRBD1. The CDR3 contains 15 residues. V shed 1 base, J shed 6 bases, and the junction held 4 bases outside the gene matches. CDR1 and CDR2 from the germline V gene are LGHDT and YNNKEL (reference sequence).